This T cell receptor beta chain emerged from a study of blood T cell repertoires in COVID-19. Study summary: Samples came from the United States, Italy and Spain, spanning acute and convalescent COVID-19. Nucleic acid was either cDNA or gDNA, and it came from T cells, B-cell-depleted T cells, or PBMCs.

Study processing details: Using reference gene primer amplification, nucleated cell counts were estimated. Method: immunoSEQ multiplex PCR; TCRdb's copy keeps in-frame clones and lacks some. Clone size and the V and J calls come from that table; the DNA yielded D and trimming. In the table there are approximately 320,000 clones, 70% to 90% of which are singletons. V lost 3 bases and J 4 bases, leaving 9 bases between the germline ends. The germline CDR1 and CDR2 sequences are DFQATT and SNEGSKA (reference sequence). This CDR3 region has 12 residues. The sequence was obtained from a human donor in a cohort sampled during active COVID-19. V is TRBV20-1 and J is TRBJ1-2; D remains unclear. Sequencing was carried out using peripheral blood. Here the CDR3 DNA reads TGCAGTGCTAGTACGGGTGTCTATGGCTACACCTTC. Protein product: CSASTGVYGYTF.